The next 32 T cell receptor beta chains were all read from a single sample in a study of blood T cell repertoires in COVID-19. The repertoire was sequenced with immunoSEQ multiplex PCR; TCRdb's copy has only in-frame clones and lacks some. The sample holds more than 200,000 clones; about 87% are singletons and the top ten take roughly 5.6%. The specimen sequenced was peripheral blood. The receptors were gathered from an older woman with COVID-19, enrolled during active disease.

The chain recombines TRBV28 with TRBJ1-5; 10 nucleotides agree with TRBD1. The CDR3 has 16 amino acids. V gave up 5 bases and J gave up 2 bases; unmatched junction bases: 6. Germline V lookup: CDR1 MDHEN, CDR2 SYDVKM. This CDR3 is CASSPRDRGGNQPQHF. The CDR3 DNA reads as TGTGCCAGCAGTCCTAGGGACAGGGGAGGCAATCAGCCCCAGCATTTT.

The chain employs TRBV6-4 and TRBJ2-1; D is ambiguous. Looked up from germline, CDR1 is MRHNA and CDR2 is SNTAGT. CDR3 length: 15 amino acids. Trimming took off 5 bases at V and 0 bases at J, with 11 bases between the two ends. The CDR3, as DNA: TGTGCCAGCAGTATCGACAAGAGCTCCTACAATGAGCAGTTCTTC. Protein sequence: CASSIDKSSYNEQFF.

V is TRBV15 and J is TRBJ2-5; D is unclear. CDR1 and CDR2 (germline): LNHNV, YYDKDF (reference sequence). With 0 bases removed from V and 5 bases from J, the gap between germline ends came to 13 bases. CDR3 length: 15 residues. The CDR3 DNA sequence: TGTGCCACCAGCAGAGATACTCCCACCTGGGAGACCCAGTACTTC. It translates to CATSRDTPTWETQYF.

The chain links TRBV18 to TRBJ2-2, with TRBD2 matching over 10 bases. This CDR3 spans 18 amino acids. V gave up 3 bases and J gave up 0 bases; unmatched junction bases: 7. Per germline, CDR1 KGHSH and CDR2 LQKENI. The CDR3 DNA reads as TGTGCCAGCTCACCCAGGAGTACTAGCGGGACGAACACCGGGGAGCTGTTTTTT. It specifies CASSPRSTSGTNTGELFF.

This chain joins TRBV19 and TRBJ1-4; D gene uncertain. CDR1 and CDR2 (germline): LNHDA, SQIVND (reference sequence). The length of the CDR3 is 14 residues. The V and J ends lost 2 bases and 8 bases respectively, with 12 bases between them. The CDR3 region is CASSIISSGEKLFF. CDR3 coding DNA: TGTGCCAGTAGTATAATTTCCAGCGGGGAAAAACTGTTTTTT.

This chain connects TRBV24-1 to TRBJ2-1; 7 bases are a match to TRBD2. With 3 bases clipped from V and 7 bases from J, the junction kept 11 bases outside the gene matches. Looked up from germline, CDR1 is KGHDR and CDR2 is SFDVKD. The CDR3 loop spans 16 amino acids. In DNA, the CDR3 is TGTGCCACCAGTGATCCGGGCGGGGGTGGGCAGAATGAGCAGTTCTTC. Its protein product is CATSDPGGGGQNEQFF.

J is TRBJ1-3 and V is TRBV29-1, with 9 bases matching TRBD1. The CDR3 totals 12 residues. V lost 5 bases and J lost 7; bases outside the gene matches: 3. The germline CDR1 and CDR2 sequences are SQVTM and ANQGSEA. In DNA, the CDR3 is TGCAGCGTTACAGGGGGCGAGAACACCATATATTTT. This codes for CSVTGGENTIYF.

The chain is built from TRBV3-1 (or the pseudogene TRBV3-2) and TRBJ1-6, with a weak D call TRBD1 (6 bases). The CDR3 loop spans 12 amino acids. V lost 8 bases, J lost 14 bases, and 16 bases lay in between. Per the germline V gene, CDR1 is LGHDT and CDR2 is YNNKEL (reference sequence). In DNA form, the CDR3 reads TGTGCCAGCGCGGACAGTTCACACACCCTCCACTTT. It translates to CASADSSHTLHF.

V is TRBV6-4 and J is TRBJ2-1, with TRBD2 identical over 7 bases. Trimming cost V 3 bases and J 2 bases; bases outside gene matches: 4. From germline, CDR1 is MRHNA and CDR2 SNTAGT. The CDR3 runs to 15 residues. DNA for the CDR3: TGTGCCAGCAGTGATGGGGCGGGGGCCTACAATGAGCAGTTCTTC. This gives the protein CASSDGAGAYNEQFF.

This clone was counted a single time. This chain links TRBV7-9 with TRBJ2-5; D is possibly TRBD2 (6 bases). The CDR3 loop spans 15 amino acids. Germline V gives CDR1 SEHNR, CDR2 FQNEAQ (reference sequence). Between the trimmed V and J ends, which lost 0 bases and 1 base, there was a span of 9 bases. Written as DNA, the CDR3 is TGTGCCAGCAGCTTAGCCGGGGGATTCCAAGAGACCCAGTACTTC. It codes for CASSLAGGFQETQYF.

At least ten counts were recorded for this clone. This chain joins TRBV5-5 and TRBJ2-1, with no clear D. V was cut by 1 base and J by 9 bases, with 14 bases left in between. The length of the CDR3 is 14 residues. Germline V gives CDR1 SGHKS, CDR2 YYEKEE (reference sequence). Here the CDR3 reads CASSLLYSYGEQFF. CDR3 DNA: TGTGCCAGCAGCTTGCTATACTCGTACGGTGAGCAGTTCTTC.

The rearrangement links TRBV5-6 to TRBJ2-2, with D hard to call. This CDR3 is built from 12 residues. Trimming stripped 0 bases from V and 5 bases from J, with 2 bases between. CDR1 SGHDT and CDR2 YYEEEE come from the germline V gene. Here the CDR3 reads CASSLATGELFF. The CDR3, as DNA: TGTGCCAGCAGCTTGGCTACCGGGGAGCTGTTTTTT. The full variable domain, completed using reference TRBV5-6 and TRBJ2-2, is DAGVTQSPTHLIKTRGQQVTLRCSPKSGHDTVSWYQQALGQGPQFIFQYYEEEERQRGNFPDRFSGHQFPNYSSELNVNALLLGDSALYLCASSLATGELFFGEGSRLTVL.

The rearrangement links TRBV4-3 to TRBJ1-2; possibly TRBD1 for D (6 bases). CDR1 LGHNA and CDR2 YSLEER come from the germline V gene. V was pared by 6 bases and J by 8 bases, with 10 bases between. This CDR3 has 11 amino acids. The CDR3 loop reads CASSQGLGYTF. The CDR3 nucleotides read TGCGCCAGCAGTCAGGGGCTCGGCTACACCTTC.

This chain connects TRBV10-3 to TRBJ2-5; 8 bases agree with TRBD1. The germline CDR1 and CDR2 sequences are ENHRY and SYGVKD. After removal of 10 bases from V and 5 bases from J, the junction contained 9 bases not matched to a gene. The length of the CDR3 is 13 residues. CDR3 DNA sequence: TGTGCCACAAGACAGGGGCCGGGGGAGACCCAGTACTTC. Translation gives CATRQGPGETQYF.

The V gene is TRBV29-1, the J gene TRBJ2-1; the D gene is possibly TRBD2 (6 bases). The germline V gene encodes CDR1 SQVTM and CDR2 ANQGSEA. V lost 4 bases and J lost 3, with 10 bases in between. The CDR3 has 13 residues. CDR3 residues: CSVGVADYNEQFF. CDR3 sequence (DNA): TGCAGCGTTGGAGTAGCGGACTACAATGAGCAGTTCTTC.

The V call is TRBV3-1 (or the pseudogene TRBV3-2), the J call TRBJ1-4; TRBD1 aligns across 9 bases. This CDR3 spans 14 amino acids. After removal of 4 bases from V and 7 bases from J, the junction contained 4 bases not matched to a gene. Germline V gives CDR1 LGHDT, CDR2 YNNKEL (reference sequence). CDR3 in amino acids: CASSRGQGTEKLFF. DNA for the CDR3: TGTGCCAGCAGCCGGGGACAGGGCACTGAAAAACTGTTTTTT.

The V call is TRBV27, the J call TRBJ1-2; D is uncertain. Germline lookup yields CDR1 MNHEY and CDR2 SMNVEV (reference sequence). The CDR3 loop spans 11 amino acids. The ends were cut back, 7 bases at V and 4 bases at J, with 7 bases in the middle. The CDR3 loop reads CASIGRYGYTF. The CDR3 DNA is TGTGCCAGCATCGGTCGCTATGGCTACACCTTC.

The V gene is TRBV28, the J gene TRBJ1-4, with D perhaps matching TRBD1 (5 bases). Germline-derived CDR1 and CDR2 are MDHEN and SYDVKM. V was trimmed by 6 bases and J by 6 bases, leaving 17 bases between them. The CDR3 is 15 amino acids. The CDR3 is CASSSQGIMDEKLFF. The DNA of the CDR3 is TGTGCCAGCAGCAGTCAGGGTATTATGGATGAAAAACTGTTTTTT.

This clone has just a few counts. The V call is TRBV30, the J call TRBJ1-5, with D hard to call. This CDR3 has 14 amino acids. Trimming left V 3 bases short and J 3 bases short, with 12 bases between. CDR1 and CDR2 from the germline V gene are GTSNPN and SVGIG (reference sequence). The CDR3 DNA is TGTGCCTGGAGCGAGCGGCAGTCCAATCAGCCCCAGCATTTT. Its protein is CAWSERQSNQPQHF.

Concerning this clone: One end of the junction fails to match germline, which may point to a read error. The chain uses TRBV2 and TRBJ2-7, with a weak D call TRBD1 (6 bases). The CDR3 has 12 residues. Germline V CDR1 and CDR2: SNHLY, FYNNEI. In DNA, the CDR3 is TGTGCCAGCAGGATCGGGACACTCCTGTGGGATTTC. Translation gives CASRIGTLLWDF. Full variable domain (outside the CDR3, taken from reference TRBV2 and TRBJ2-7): EPEVTQTPSHQVTQMGQEVILRCVPISNHLYFYWYRQILGQKVEFLVSFYNNEISEKSEIFDDQFSVERPDGSNFTLKIRSTKLEDSAMYFCASRIGTLLWDFGPGTRLTVT.

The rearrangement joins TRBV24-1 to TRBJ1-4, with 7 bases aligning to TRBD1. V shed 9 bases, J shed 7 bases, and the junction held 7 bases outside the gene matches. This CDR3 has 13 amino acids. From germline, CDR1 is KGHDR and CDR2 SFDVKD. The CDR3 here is CATAQGGIEKLFF. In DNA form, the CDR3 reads TGTGCCACCGCTCAGGGGGGAATTGAAAAACTGTTTTTT.

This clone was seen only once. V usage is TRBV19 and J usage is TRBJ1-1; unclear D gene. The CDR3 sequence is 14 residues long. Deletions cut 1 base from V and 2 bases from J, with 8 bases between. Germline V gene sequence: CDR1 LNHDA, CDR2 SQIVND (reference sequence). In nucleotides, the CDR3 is TGTGCCAGTAGTATAGTCCAGGCCAACACTGAAGCTTTCTTT. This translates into CASSIVQANTEAFF.

The CDR3 DNA follows: TGTGCCAGCAGCGCCCCCGGGACTAGCGGGAGGGCCTGGGATGAGCAGTTCTTC. Residues: CASSAPGTSGRAWDEQFF. The chain links TRBV9 to TRBJ2-1; 16 bases line up with TRBD2. V trimming: 3 bases; J trimming: 8 bases; junction bases outside the gene matches: 11. CDR3 size: 18 residues. In germline, CDR1 is SGDLS, CDR2 YYNGEE.

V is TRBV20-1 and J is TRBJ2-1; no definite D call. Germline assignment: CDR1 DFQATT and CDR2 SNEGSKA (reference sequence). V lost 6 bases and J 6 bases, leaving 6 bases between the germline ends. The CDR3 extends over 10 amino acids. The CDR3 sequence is CSARSNEQFF. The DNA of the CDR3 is TGCAGTGCGAGGTCCAATGAGCAGTTCTTC.

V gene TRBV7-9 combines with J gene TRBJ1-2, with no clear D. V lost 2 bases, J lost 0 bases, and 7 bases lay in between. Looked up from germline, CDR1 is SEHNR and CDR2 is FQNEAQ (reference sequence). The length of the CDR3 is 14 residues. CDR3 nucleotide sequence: TGTGCCAGCAGCTTACTTCGAGCTAACTATGGCTACACCTTC. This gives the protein CASSLLRANYGYTF.

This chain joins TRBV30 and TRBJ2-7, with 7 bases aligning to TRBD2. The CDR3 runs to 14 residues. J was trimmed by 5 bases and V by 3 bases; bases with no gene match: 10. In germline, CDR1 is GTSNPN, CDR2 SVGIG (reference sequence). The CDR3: CAWRRDYPSDEQYF. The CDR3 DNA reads TGTGCCTGGAGAAGGGACTATCCTTCGGACGAGCAGTACTTC.

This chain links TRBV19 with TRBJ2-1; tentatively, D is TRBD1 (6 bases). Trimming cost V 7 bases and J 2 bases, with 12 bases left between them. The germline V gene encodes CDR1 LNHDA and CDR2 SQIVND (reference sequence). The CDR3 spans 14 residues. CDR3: CASNEQGTYNEQFF. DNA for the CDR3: TGTGCCAGTAACGAACAGGGAACCTACAATGAGCAGTTCTTC.

The CDR3 DNA is TGTGCCAGCAGCTTAGGGGGAGGGGGTGATGAGCAGTTCTTC. Amino acids: CASSLGGGGDEQFF. This chain links TRBV11-2 with TRBJ2-1; D may be TRBD2 (7 bases). The CDR3 length is 14 residues. The germline V and J ends were trimmed by 1 base and 8 bases, with 12 bases remaining between them. CDR1 SGHAT and CDR2 FQNNGV come from the germline V gene. Supplemented by reference TRBV11-2 and TRBJ2-1, the full variable domain reads EAGVAQSPRYKIIEKRQSVAFWCNPISGHATLYWYQQILGQGPKLLIQFQNNGVVDDSQLPKDRFSAERLKGVDSTLKIQPAKLEDSAVYLCASSLGGGGDEQFFGPGTRLTVL.

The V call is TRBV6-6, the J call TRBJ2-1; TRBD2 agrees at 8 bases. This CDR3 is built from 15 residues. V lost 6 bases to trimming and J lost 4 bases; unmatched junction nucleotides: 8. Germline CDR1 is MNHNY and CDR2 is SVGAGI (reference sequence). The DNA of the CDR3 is TGTGCCAGCAGCACCACTAGCGGCCTATACAATGAGCAGTTCTTC. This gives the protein CASSTTSGLYNEQFF.

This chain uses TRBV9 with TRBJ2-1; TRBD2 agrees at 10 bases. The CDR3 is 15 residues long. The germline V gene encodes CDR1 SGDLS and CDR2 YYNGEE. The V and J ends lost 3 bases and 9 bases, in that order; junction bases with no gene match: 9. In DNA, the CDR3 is TGTGCCAGCAGCGCGGTGGCTAGCGGGAGCACTGAGCAGTTCTTC. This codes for CASSAVASGSTEQFF.

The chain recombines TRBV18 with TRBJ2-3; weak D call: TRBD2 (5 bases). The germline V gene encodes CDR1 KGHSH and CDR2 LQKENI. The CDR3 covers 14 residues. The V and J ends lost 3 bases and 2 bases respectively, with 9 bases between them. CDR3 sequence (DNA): TGTGCCAGCTCACCGAGAGGGATCACAGATACGCAGTATTTT. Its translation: CASSPRGITDTQYF.

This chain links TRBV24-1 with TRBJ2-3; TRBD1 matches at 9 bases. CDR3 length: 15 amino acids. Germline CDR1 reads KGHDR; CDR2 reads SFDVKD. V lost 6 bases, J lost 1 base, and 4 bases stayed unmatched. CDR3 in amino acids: CATSWTGDGTDTQYF. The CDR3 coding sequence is TGTGCCACCAGTTGGACAGGGGACGGCACAGATACGCAGTATTTT.